Below are 13 T cell receptor beta chains sequenced from a single sample in a study of blood T cell repertoires in COVID-19. Using immunoSEQ multiplex PCR, the repertoire was profiled, and TCRdb retains in-frame clones only, with some absent. In the table there are roughly 120,000 clones, roughly nine tenths of which are singletons. The source material was peripheral blood. The receptor set was obtained from a man aged 50 to 60 with active COVID-19.

The chain employs TRBV7-2 and TRBJ2-3; D not certain. Trimming took off 7 bases at V and 8 bases at J, with 16 bases between the two ends. Germline V gene sequence: CDR1 SGHTA, CDR2 FQGNSA. The CDR3 has 13 residues. The CDR3: CASTSWQVVTQYF. The CDR3 bases are TGTGCCAGCACTTCGTGGCAGGTGGTTACGCAGTATTTT.

V usage is TRBV2 and J usage is TRBJ2-2, with D possibly matching TRBD2 (5 bases). V was shortened by 1 base and J by 3 bases, with 6 bases between the two germline ends. Germline CDR1 SNHLY, CDR2 FYNNEI. The CDR3 runs to 14 residues. CDR3 bases: TGTGCCAGCAGTGAAGGGGAGTACACCGGGGAGCTGTTTTTT. It yields the protein CASSEGEYTGELFF.

The J gene is TRBJ2-1, the V gene TRBV6-6; D gene unclear. The V gene lost 5 bases and the J gene lost 7 bases, with 21 bases spanning the gap. Germline V gene sequence: CDR1 MNHNY, CDR2 SVGAGI (reference sequence). CDR3 length: 16 residues. CDR3 in amino acids: CASSLQTGALRNEQFF. The DNA of the CDR3 is TGTGCCAGCAGTCTCCAGACTGGAGCGCTTAGGAATGAGCAGTTCTTC.

Relative to its sample, this clone is medium-sized. The V and J genes are TRBV12-3 or TRBV12-4 and TRBJ1-1; D is undetermined. The germline V and J ends were trimmed by 3 bases and 13 bases, with 15 bases remaining between them. The CDR3 extends over 12 amino acids. The chain's CDR3 is CASSFYPDTDFF. CDR3 DNA sequence: TGTGCCAGCAGTTTTTACCCTGATACTGATTTCTTT.

This clone was recorded once. This chain links TRBV18 with TRBJ1-1; D is perhaps TRBD1 (6 bases). CDR3 length: 14 amino acids. The V gene lost 3 bases and the J gene lost 4 bases, with 12 bases spanning the gap. Germline V lookup: CDR1 KGHSH, CDR2 LQKENI. The CDR3 here is CASSPKTGPTEAFF. The CDR3 bases are TGTGCCAGCTCACCTAAGACAGGACCCACTGAAGCTTTCTTT. Variable domain in full (rest from reference TRBV18 and TRBJ1-1): NAGVMQNPRHLVRRRGQEARLRCSPMKGHSHVYWYRQLPEEGLKFMVYLQKENIIDESGMPKERFSAEFPKEGPSILRIQQVVRGDSAAYFCASSPKTGPTEAFFGQGTRLTVV.

J is TRBJ1-6 and V is TRBV6-5, with D maybe TRBD1 (5 bases). Germline lookup yields CDR1 MNHEY and CDR2 SVGAGI. This CDR3 has 14 residues. Trimming pared 6 bases from V and 9 bases from J, leaving 15 bases between. The CDR3 is CASSRGGWGSPLHF. The CDR3 coding sequence is TGTGCCAGCAGCCGCGGGGGTTGGGGTTCACCCCTCCACTTT.

The chain employs TRBV18 and TRBJ1-1; no clear D gene. V shed 3 bases and J shed 11 bases, with 19 bases lying between them. CDR1 is KGHSH and CDR2 is LQKENI in the germline V gene. The length of the CDR3 is 14 residues. This CDR3 reads CASSPEGRTNPAFF. The DNA for the CDR3 is TGTGCCAGCTCACCCGAGGGCAGAACCAACCCCGCTTTCTTT. The variable domain in full, completed from reference TRBV18 and TRBJ1-1, reads NAGVMQNPRHLVRRRGQEARLRCSPMKGHSHVYWYRQLPEEGLKFMVYLQKENIIDESGMPKERFSAEFPKEGPSILRIQQVVRGDSAAYFCASSPEGRTNPAFFGQGTRLTVV.

The sample holds one count of this clone. The chain uses TRBV19 and TRBJ1-1, with D maybe TRBD1 (6 bases). Germline lookup yields CDR1 LNHDA and CDR2 SQIVND (reference sequence). The CDR3 extends over 17 amino acids. Deletions cut 5 bases from V and 1 base from J, with 20 bases between. The DNA for the CDR3 is TGTGCCAGTAGTCGCATAAGAGGAATACAGGGGAACACTGAAGCTTTCTTT. Amino acid sequence: CASSRIRGIQGNTEAFF. The full variable domain, its missing parts supplied by reference TRBV19 and TRBJ1-1, is DGGITQSPKYLFRKEGQNVTLSCEQNLNHDAMYWYRQDPGQGLRLIYYSQIVNDFQKGDIAEGYSVSREKKESFPLTVTSAQKNPTAFYLCASSRIRGIQGNTEAFFGQGTRLTVV.

This chain joins TRBV11-2 and TRBJ2-3; 7 nucleotides line up with TRBD1. Germline-derived CDR1 and CDR2 are SGHAT and FQNNGV. The junction had 8 bases not matched to a gene; V was cut back by 5 bases and J by 3 bases. The CDR3 runs to 15 residues. The CDR3 loop is CASSRRDRKTDTQYF. The CDR3 coding sequence is TGTGCCAGCAGCCGCCGGGACAGAAAAACAGATACGCAGTATTTT.

The rearrangement joins TRBV21-1 to TRBJ1-4; the table's D call TRBD1 went unverified against the DNA. TRBV21-1 is termed a pseudogene. This CDR3 is 13 amino acids long. For the CDR3, the DNA is TGTGCCAGATTAACAGGGATAAGTGAAAAACTGTTTTTT. Amino acids: CARLTGISEKLFF.

A single count supports this clone. CDR3 nucleotides: TGTGCCAGCAGTTCTACTAGGTCTGGGGAGCTGTTTTTT. Its protein product is CASSSTRSGELFF. The gene calls are TRBV6-5 and TRBJ2-2, with D possibly being TRBD2 (5 bases). The CDR3 contains 13 residues. Per the germline V gene, CDR1 is MNHEY and CDR2 is SVGAGI. The ends were cut back, 4 bases at V and 8 bases at J, with 11 bases in the middle.

The rearrangement joins TRBV6-5 to TRBJ2-1, with 10 bases fitting TRBD2. CDR1 is MNHEY, CDR2 SVGAGI, per germline. The CDR3 sequence is 13 residues long. Losses at the gene ends were 10 bases for V and 3 bases for J; bases not matched to a gene: 3. Here the CDR3 DNA reads TGTGCCACAGCTAGCGGGGGCTACAATGAGCAGTTCTTC. This encodes CATASGGYNEQFF.

The chain combines TRBV10-3 with TRBJ1-5; the D is unclear. This CDR3 region has 16 residues. Trimming cost V 3 bases and J 3 bases, with 15 bases left between them. CDR1 and CDR2 from the germline V gene are ENHRY and SYGVKD. CDR3 sequence reads: CAISDSELGNNQPQHF. CDR3 sequence (DNA): TGTGCCATCAGTGATTCGGAGCTTGGTAACAATCAGCCCCAGCATTTT.